The clone carrying this T cell receptor beta chain appeared many times. TCRdb used MiXCR to reprocess the 5' RACE reads, holding one entry per CDR3 protein. This table has more than 50,000 distinct CDR3 sequences, about 5.2% appearing once. This sample was taken from a study of T cells after yellow fever vaccination. Whole-study findings and limits: Almost none of the vaccine-responding clonotypes turned up in sorted memory subsets on day 0, the data showed. The secondary response showed a weaker magnitude and a faster peak, day 5 versus 15. Clones that expanded after primary vaccination mostly reappeared after the booster (roughly 95% CD4, 80% to 90% CD8).

The input for sequencing was PBMCs, either bulk or a sorted T-cell subset (CD4+, CD8+, memory, or dextramer-sorted; not recorded which), taken on the day of the yellow fever booster vaccination. The origin of this receptor is a man younger than 35 who received the YFV17D yellow fever vaccine.

CDR3 sequence reads: CASSPKPTGVDSYEQYF. The CDR3 DNA is TGTGCCAGCAGCCCTAAACCGACAGGGGTGGATTCCTACGAGCAGTACTTC. The chain is built from TRBV11-3 and TRBJ2-7; 8 nucleotides line up with TRBD1. The CDR3 runs 17 residues. Trimming removed 5 bases from V and 1 base from J; junction bases left unmatched: 13. Germline V gene data show CDR1 as SGHNT and CDR2 as YENEEA.